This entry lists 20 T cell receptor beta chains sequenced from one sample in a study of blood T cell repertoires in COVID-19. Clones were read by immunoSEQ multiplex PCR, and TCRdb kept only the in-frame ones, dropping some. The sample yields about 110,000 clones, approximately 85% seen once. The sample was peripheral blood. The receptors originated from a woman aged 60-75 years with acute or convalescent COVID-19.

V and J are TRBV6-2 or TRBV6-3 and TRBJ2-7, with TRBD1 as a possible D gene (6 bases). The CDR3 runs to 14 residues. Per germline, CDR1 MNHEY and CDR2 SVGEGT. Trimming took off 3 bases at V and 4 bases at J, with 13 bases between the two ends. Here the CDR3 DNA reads TGTGCCAGCAGTTATTGGGGGCGCCAGTACGAGCAGTACTTC. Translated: CASSYWGRQYEQYF.

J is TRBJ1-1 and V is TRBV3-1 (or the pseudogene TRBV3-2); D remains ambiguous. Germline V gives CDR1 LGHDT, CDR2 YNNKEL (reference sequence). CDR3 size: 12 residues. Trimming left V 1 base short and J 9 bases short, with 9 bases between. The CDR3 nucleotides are TGTGCCAGCAGCCAAGTCGGGGATCAAGCTTTCTTT. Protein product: CASSQVGDQAFF.

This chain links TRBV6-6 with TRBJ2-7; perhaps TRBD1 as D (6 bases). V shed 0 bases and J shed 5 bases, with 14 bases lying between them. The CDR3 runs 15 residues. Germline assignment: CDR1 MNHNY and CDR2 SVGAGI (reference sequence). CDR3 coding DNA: TGTGCCAGCAGTTACTCGACGGGACAATCCCACGAGCAGTACTTC. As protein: CASSYSTGQSHEQYF.

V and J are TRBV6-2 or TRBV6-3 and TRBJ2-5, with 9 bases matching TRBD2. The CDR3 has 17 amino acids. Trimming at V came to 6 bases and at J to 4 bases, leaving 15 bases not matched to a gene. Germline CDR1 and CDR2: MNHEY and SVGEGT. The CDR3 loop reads CASSQGLAGSGVETQYF. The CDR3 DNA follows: TGTGCCAGCAGCCAGGGGCTAGCGGGGTCAGGGGTAGAGACCCAGTACTTC.

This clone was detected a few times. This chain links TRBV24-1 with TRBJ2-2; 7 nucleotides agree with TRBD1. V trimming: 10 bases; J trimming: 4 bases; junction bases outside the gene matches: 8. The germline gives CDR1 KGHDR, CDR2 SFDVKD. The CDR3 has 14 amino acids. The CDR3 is CATTGQMSTGELFF. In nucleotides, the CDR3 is TGTGCCACGACGGGACAGATGAGCACCGGGGAGCTGTTTTTT.

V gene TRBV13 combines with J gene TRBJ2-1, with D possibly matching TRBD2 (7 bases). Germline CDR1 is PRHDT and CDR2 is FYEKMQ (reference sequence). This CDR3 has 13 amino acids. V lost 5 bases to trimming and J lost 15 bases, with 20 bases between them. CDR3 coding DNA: TGTGCCAGCAGCCTCACCCTAGGGGGAGGGCGGTTCTTC. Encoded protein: CASSLTLGGGRFF.

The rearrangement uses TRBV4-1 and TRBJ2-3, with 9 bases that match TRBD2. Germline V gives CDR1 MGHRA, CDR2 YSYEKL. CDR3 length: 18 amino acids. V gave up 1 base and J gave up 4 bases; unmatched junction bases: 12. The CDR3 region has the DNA TGCGCCAGCAGCCAAGGTCTACTAGCGGGCCTTTCCTCAGATACGCAGTATTTT. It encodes CASSQGLLAGLSSDTQYF.

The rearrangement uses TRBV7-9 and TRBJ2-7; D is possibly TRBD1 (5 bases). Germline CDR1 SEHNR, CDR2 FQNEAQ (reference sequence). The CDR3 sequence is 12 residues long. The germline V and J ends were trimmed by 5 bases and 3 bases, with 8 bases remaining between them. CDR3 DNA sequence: TGTGCCAGCAGCCAAACAGGCTACGAGCAGTACTTC. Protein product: CASSQTGYEQYF.

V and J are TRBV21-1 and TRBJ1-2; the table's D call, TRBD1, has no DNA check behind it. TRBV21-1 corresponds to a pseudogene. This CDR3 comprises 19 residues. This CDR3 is CASSLRRDSKIRGSYGYTF. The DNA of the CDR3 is TGTGCCAGCAGCTTGCGCCGGGACAGTAAAATCAGGGGGTCCTATGGCTACACCTTC.

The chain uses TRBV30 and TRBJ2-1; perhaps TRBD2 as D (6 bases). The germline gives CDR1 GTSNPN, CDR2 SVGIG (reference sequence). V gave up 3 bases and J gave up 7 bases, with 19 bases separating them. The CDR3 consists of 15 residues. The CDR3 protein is CAWSLLGGLRNEQFF. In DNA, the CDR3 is TGTGCCTGGAGCCTCCTGGGGGGATTGCGGAATGAGCAGTTCTTC.

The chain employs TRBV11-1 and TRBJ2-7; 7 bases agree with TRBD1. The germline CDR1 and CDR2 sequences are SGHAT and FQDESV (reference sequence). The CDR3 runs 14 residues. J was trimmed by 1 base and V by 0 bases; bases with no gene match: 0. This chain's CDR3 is CASSLAGQSYEQYF. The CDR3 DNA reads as TGTGCCAGCAGCTTAGCGGGACAGTCCTACGAGCAGTACTTC.

The CDR3 protein is CASSLGVEILYGYTF. The CDR3 DNA reads TGTGCCAGCAGCTTGGGAGTGGAGATTCTATATGGCTACACCTTC. The chain has TRBV5-6 and TRBJ1-2, with unresolved D. The germline V and J ends were trimmed by 0 bases and 5 bases, with 14 bases remaining between them. The length of the CDR3 is 15 residues. The V gene's germline CDR1 is SGHDT and CDR2 YYEEEE.

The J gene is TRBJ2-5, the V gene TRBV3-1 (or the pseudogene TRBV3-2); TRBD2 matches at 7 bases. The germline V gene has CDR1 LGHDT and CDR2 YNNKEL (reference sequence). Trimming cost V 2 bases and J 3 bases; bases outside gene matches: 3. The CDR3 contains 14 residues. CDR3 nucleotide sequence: TGTGCCAGCAGCCAAAGAGCGGGGAAAGAGACCCAGTACTTC. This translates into CASSQRAGKETQYF.

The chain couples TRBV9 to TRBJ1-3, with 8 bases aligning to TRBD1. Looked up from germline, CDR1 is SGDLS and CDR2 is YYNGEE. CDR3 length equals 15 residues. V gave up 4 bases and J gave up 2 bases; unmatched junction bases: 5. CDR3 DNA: TGTGCCAGCAGCACAGAGACAGGGGCTGGAAACACCATATATTTT. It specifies CASSTETGAGNTIYF. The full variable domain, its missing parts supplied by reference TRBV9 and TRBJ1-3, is DSGVTQTPKHLITATGQRVTLRCSPRSGDLSVYWYQQSLDQGLQFLIQYYNGEERAKGNILERFSAQQFPDLHSELNLSSLELGDSALYFCASSTETGAGNTIYFGEGSWLTVV.

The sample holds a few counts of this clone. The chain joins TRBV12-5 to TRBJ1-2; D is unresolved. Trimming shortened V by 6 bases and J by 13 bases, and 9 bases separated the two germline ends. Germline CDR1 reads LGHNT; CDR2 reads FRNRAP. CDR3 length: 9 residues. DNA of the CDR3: TGTGCTAGTGGCCCTTTTGTCACCTTC. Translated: CASGPFVTF.

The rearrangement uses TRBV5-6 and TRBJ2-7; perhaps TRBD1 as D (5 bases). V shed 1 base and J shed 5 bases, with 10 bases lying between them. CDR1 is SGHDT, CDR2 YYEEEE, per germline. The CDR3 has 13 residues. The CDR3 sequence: CASSLRGINEQYF. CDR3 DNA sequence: TGTGCCAGCAGCTTGAGGGGTATCAACGAGCAGTACTTC.

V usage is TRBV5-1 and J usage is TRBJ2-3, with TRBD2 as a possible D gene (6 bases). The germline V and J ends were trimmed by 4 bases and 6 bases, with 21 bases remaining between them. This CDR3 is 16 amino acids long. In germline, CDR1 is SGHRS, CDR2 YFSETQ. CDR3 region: CASSPEPARGGDTQYF. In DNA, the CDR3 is TGCGCCAGCAGCCCTGAACCAGCGAGGGGAGGTGATACGCAGTATTTT. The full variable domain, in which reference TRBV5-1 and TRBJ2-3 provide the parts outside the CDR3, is KAGVTQTPRYLIKTRGQQVTLSCSPISGHRSVSWYQQTPGQGLQFLFEYFSETQRNKGNFPGRFSGRQFSNSRSEMNVSTLELGDSALYLCASSPEPARGGDTQYFGPGTRLTVL.

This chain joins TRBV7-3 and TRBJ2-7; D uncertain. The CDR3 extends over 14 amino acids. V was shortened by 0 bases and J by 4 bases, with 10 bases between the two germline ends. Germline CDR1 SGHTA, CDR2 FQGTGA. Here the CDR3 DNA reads TGTGCCAGCAGCTTAACCCCTTCGGGTTACGAGCAGTACTTC. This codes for CASSLTPSGYEQYF.

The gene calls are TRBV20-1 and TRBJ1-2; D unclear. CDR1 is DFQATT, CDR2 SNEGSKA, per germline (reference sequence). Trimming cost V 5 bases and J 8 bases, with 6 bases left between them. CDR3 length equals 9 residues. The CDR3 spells CSAWPGYTF. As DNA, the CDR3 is TGCAGTGCTTGGCCGGGCTACACCTTC.

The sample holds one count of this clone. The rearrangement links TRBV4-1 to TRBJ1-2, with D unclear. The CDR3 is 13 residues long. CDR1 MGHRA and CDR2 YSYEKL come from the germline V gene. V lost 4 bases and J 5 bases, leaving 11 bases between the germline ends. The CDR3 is CASSLAGSYGYTF. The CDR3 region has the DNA TGCGCCAGCAGCCTAGCCGGAAGTTATGGCTACACCTTC.